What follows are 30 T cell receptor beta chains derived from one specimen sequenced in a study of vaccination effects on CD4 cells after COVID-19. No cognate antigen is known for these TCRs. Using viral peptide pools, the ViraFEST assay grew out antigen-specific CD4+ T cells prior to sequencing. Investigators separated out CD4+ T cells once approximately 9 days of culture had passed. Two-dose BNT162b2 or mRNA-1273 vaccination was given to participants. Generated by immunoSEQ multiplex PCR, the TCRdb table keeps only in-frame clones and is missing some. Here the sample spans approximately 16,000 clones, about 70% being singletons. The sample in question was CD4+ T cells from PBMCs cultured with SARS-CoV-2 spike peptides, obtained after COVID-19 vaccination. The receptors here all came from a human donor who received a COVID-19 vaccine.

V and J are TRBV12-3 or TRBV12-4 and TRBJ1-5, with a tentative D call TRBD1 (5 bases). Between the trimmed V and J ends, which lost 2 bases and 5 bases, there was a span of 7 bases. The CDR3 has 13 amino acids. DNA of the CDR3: TGTGCCAGCAGTTTACGGGGGTATCAGCCCCAGCATTTT. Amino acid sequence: CASSLRGYQPQHF.

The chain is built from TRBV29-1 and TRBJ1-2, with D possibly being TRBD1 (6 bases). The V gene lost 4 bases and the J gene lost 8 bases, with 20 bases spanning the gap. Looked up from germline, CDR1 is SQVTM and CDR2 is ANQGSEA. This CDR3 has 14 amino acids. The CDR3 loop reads CSVGRYREPRGYTF. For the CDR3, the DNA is TGCAGCGTTGGCCGCTACAGGGAGCCTAGAGGCTACACCTTC.

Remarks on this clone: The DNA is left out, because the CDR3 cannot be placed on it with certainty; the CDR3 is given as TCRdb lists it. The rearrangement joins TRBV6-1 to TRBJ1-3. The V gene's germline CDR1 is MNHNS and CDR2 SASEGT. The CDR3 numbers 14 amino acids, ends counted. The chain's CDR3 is CASSSSLSGNTIYF.

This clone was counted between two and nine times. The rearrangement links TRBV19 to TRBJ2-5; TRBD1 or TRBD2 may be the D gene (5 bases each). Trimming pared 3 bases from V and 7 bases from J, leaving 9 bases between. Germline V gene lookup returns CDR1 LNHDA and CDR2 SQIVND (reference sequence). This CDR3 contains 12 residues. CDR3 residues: CASSILGGTQYF. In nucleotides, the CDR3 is TGTGCCAGTAGTATTCTTGGGGGGACCCAGTACTTC.

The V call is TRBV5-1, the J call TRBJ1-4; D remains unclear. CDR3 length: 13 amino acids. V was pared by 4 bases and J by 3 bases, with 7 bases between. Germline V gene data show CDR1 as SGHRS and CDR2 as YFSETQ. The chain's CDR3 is CASSLQSNEKLFF. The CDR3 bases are TGCGCCAGCAGCCTCCAGTCTAATGAAAAACTGTTTTTT.

CDR3 sequence: CASSLEGVADQPQHF. The CDR3 DNA sequence: TGTGCCAGCAGCTTAGAGGGGGTTGCGGACCAGCCCCAGCATTTT. The gene calls are TRBV11-3 and TRBJ1-5; perhaps TRBD1 as D (5 bases). This CDR3 is built from 15 residues. CDR1 and CDR2 from the germline V gene are SGHNT and YENEEA. V was clipped by 0 bases and J by 7 bases, with 13 bases between them. The whole variable domain, filled in from reference TRBV11-3 and TRBJ1-5, reads EAGVVQSPRYKIIEKKQPVAFWCNPISGHNTLYWYLQNLGQGPELLIRYENEEAVDDSQLPKDRFSAERLKGVDSTLKIQPAELGDSAVYLCASSLEGVADQPQHFGDGTRLSIL.

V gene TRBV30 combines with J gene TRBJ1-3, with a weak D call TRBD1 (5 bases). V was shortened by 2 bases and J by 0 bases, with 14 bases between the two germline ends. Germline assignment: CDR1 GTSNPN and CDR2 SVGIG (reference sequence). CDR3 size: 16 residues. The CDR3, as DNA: TGTGCCTGGAGTCCCTCCAGGGTCTACTCTGGAAACACCATATATTTT. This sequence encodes CAWSPSRVYSGNTIYF. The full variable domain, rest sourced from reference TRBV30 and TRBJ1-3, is SQTIHQWPATLVQPVGSPLSLECTVEGTSNPNLYWYRQAAGRGLQLLFYSVGIGQISSEVPQNLSASRPQDRQFILSSKKLLLSDSGFYLCAWSPSRVYSGNTIYFGEGSWLTVV.

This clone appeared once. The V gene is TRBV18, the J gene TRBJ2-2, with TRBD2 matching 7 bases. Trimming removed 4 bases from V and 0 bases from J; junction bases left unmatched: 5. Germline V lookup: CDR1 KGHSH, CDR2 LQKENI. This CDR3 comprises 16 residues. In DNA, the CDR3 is TGTGCCAGCTCACGTAACGGGGGGTCGAACACCGGGGAGCTGTTTTTT. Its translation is CASSRNGGSNTGELFF.

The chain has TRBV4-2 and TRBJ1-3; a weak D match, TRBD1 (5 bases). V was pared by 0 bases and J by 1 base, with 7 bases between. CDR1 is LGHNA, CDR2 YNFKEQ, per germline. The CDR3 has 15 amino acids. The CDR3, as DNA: TGTGCCAGCAGCCAAGACAGGGCGTCTGGAAACACCATATATTTT. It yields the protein CASSQDRASGNTIYF.

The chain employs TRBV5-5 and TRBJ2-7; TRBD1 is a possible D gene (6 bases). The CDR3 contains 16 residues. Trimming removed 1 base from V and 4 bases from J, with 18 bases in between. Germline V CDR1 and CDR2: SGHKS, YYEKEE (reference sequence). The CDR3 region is CASSLSSGQGSYEQYF. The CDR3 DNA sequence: TGTGCCAGCAGCTTGTCATCCGGGCAGGGGTCATACGAGCAGTACTTC.

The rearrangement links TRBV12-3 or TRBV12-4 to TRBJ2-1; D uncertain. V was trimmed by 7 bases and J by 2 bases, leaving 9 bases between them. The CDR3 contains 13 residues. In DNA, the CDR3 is TGTGCCAGCACCCCAGGTCCCTACAATGAGCAGTTCTTC. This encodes CASTPGPYNEQFF.

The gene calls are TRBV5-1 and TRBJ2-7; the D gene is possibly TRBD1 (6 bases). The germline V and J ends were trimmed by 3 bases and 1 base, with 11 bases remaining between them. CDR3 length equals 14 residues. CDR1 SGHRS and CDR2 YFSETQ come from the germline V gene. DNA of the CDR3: TGCGCCAGCAGCTGGGACACCGGTTCCTACGAGCAGTACTTC. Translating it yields CASSWDTGSYEQYF.

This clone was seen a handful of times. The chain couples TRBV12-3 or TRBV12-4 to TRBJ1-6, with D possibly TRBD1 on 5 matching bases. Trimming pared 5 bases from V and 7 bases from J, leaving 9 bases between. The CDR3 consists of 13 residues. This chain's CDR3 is CASSDGANSPLHF. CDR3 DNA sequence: TGTGCCAGCAGTGACGGGGCAAATTCACCCCTCCACTTT.

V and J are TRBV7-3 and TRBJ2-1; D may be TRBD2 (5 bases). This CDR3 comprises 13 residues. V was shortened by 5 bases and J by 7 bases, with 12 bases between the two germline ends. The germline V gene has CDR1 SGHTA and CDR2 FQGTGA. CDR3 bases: TGTGCCAGCAGCCTCTCCGCGGGTAATGAGCAGTTCTTC. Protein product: CASSLSAGNEQFF.

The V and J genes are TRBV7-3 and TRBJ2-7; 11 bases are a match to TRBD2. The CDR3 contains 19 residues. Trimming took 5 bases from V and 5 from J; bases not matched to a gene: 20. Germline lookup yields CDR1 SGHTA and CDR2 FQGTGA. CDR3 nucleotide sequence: TGTGCCAGCAGCCTCTTCCGCATCCCTTTAGCGGGGGGGCCCCACGAGCAGTACTTC. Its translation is CASSLFRIPLAGGPHEQYF.

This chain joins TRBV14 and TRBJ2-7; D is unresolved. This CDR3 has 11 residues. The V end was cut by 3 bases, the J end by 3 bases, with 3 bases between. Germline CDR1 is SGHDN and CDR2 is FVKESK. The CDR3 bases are TGTGCCAGCAGCCAGGTCTACGAGCAGTACTTC. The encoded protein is CASSQVYEQYF. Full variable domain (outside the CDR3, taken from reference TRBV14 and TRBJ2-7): EAGVTQFPSHSVIEKGQTVTLRCDPISGHDNLYWYRRVMGKEIKFLLHFVKESKQDESGMPNNRFLAERTGGTYSTLKVQPAELEDSGVYFCASSQVYEQYFGPGTRLTVT.

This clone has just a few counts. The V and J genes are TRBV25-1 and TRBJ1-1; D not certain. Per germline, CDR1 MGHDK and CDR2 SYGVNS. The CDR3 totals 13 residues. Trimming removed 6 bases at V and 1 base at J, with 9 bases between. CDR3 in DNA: TGTGCCAGCAGAGGAAACAGGAACACTGAAGCTTTCTTT. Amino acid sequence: CASRGNRNTEAFF.

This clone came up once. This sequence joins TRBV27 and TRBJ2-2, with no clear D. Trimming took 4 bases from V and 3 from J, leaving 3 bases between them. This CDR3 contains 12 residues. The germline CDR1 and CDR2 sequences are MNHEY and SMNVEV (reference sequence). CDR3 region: CASSSYTGELFF. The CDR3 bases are TGTGCCAGCAGTTCCTACACCGGGGAGCTGTTTTTT.

CDR3 in amino acids: CAPVGGGYTDTQYF. As DNA, the CDR3 is TGTGCCCCGGTGGGGGGGGGCTACACAGATACGCAGTATTTT. V is TRBV12-2 and J is TRBJ2-3; the table's TRBD2 call for D was not verified on the DNA. TRBV12-2 is classified as a pseudogene. This CDR3 has 14 residues.

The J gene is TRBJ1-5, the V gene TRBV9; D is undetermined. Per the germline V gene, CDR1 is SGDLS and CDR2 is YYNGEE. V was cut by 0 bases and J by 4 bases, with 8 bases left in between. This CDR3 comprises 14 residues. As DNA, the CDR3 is TGTGCCAGCAGCGTAGGAGGGTTTAATCAGCCCCAGCATTTT. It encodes CASSVGGFNQPQHF.

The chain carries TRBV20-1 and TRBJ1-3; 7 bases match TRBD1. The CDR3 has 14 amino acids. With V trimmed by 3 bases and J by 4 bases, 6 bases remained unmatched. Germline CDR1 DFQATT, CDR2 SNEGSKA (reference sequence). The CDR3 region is CSASGGQRGNTIYF. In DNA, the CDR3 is TGCAGTGCTAGTGGGGGACAGAGAGGAAACACCATATATTTT.

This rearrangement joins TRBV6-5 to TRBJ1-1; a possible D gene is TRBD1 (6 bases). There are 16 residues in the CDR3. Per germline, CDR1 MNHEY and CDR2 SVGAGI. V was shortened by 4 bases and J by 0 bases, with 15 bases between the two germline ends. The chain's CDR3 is CASSSLMDSMNTEAFF. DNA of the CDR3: TGTGCCAGCAGTTCCCTTATGGACAGTATGAACACTGAAGCTTTCTTT.

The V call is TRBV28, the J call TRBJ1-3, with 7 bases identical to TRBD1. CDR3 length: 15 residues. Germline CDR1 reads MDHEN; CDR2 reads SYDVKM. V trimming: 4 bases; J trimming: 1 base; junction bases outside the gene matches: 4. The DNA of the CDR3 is TGTGCCAGCAGTTGGGACAGATTATCTGGAAACACCATATATTTT. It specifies CASSWDRLSGNTIYF.

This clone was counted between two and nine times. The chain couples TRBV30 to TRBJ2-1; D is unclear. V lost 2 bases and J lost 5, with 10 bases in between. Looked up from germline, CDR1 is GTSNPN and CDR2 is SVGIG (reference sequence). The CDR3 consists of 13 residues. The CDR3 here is CAWSRDGDNEQFF. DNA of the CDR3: TGTGCCTGGAGTCGAGACGGCGACAATGAGCAGTTCTTC.

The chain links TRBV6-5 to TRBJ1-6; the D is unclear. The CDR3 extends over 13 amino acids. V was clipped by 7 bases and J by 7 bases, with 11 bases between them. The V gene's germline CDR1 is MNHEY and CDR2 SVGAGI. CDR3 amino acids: CASKKTGNSPLHF. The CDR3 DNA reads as TGTGCCAGCAAAAAGACCGGGAATTCACCCCTCCACTTT.

CDR3 coding DNA: TGTGCCAGCTCACCACAACGAGCCGGGGAGCTGTTTTTT. Protein: CASSPQRAGELFF. This chain connects TRBV18 to TRBJ2-2; the D is unclear. Trimming removed 1 base at V and 6 bases at J, with 6 bases between. CDR1 is KGHSH, CDR2 LQKENI, per germline. The CDR3 is 13 residues long.

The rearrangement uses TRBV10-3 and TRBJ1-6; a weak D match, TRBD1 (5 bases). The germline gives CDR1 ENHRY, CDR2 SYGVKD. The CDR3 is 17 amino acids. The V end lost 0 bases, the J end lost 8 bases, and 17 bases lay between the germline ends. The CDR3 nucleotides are TGTGCCATCAGTGAGTCTAGGGTTTACAGGTCGGATTCACCCCTCCACTTT. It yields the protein CAISESRVYRSDSPLHF.

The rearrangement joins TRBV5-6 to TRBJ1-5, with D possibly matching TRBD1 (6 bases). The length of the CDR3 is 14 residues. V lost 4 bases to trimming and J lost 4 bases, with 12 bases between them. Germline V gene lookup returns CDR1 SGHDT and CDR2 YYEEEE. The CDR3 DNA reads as TGTGCCAGCAGCCTGTATCAGGGGAATCAGCCCCAGCATTTT. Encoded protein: CASSLYQGNQPQHF.

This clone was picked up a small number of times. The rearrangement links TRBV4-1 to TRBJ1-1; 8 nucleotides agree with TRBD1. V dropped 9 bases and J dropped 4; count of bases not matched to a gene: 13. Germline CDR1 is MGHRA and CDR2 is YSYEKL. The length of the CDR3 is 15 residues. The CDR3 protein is CARRQGTSGGTEAFF. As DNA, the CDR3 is TGCGCCAGGCGACAGGGGACAAGCGGGGGCACTGAAGCTTTCTTT.

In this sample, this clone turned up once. CDR3 amino acids: CASSSTSGRLQETQYF. The DNA of the CDR3 is TGTGCCAGCAGTTCCACTAGCGGGAGGCTCCAAGAGACCCAGTACTTC. The rearrangement links TRBV28 to TRBJ2-5; the match to TRBD2 covers 12 bases. The V and J ends lost 4 bases and 1 base, in that order; junction bases with no gene match: 4. The CDR3 is 16 amino acids. Germline V gives CDR1 MDHEN, CDR2 SYDVKM.